This record covers a single TCR beta chain. In its sample, this clonotype was seen many times. Its antigen has not been determined. No much larger clone is present one base from it, and per-base qualities are unavailable. Amplification of TCR beta CDR3 regions was carried out from RNA transcripts. The TCR CDR3 was subjected to a first round of RT-PCR using the HTBI primer set and the Qiagen OneStep RT-PCR kit. A second multiplex PCR round built the libraries, followed by size selection and purification. Sequencing of the libraries was done on an Illumina HiSeq2000 using paired-end 100 bp reads. The authors' analysis ran thus. SOAPnuke was used to process the raw data, with reads discarded if the reads contained adapters or uncalled bases, had a mean Phred below 15, or lacked an exact constant-primer or identifier match. High-quality paired reads were merged with COPE v1.2.5, and unique nucleotide sequences were defined as clonotypes. MiTCR v1.1 was used to align clonotypes to the IMGT TRBV, TRBD and TRBJ reference segments. Only V-J combinations with frequency above 0.0001, covering about 99% of repertoires, were analysed. A TCS score was defined as the ratio between F50 (clonal expansion) and ExV (chaos), using BLOSUM62-based TCRdist between CDR3 peptides within each V-J. Welch's t-statistics and random forest reduced roughly 540 V-J features to 10 to 15, which were used in a naive Bayes classifier (R e1071). The public reads were quality trimmed at Q25 with fastp and then assembled into clones with MiXCR by TCRdb, keeping productive beta chains. Every entry covers one CDR3 protein and lists the most common genes and DNA from its rows. In this record, the V and J calls reflect TCRdb's handling and not the investigators' own analysis. In this sample the table shows more than 300,000 distinct CDR3 sequences, about 18% of which occur a single time. In total, the top ten clones hold around a third of the sample.

The sample belongs to a study of T cells in Graves' hyperthyroidism and ophthalmopathy (dated by TCRdb to the late 2010s). Some background on the complete study: Peripheral blood samples were taken at initial diagnosis, before any treatment was given. Whether ophthalmopathy could be predicted prospectively was tested in an independent validation cohort made up of 18 to 20 hyperthyroidism patients plus 17 patients who later progressed to ophthalmopathy. According to the paper, TCR Vbeta CDR3 sequencing was carried out on over 130 peripheral blood samples, which came from 40 to 45 ophthalmopathy, 80 or so hyperthyroidism and approximately 17 progressor patients. The roughly 94 discovery patients were randomly divided into training and test sets at a 7:3 ratio. After sampling, hyperthyroidism patients received methimazole starting at 30 mg daily, and ophthalmopathy patients received high-dose intravenous methylprednisolone. The study also compared thyroid tissue and blood T-cell repertoires from 5 to 7 Graves' hyperthyroidism patients. TCR V-J signatures able to tell the groups apart were searched for in a discovery cohort of 90 to 100 patients, of whom 43 had Graves' ophthalmopathy and more than 55 had stable Graves' hyperthyroidism.

Beyond this particular receptor, the publication reports: No statistical method was used to fix the sample size in advance, and group allocation was not hidden from the investigators. Blood samples also contained most of the expanded thyroid clonotypes (frequency above 0.001), which suggests that blood repertoires may reflect thyroid immune responses. In cross-validation, a model built on a 13 V-J signature told ophthalmopathy apart from stable hyperthyroidism with roughly 87% sensitivity and around 84% specificity, and in testing the same model reached 80%/75%. In validation, the model predicted progression to ophthalmopathy a median of around six months before onset, with over 60% sensitivity and 72.22% specificity.

Hyperthyroidism patients were newly diagnosed, had a disease duration of under 2 months, and were aged 18 to 65 years. Any patient with an uncontrolled infection, another autoimmune disease, pregnancy or lactation was excluded. Clinical symptoms, serum thyroxine and TRAb, thyroid ultrasound, and orbital computed tomography formed the basis for the diagnoses. For progressor patients, blood was drawn at the first diagnosis of hyperthyroidism, before any ophthalmopathy symptoms had appeared. PBMCs were isolated from more than 9 ml of fresh peripheral blood by Ficoll-Paque density gradient centrifugation. Progressor patients were initially diagnosed with Graves' hyperthyroidism and developed ophthalmopathy during follow-up. Total RNA was extracted with Trizol reagent, and quality was checked on an Agilent 2100 Bioanalyzer. From a lookup of the germline V gene, CDR1 and CDR2 are WSHSY and SAAADI. V ends up 3 bases short and J 5 bases short, with an unmatched junction base count of 9. Counted from cysteine to phenylalanine, this CDR3 has 15 amino acids. Of the read, only the CDR3 DNA is kept; its 45 bases are in frame from base 1.

The chain links TRBV10-2 with TRBJ2-5, with TRBD2 identical over 7 junction bases. This receptor was taken from a woman aged 25 to 39 with Graves' hyperthyroidism that later progressed to Graves' ophthalmopathy. The specimen was blood. The DNA sequence follows: TGCGCCAGCAGTGACGGGGGGACCCCAGGGGAGACCCAGTACTTC. Its protein reads: CASSDGGTPGETQYF.